The T cell receptor beta chain described here comes from a study of PD-L1 blockade in urothelial cancer. As for the study in general: Samples of blood were analyzed 3 weeks (second dose) and 6 weeks after treatment start. Specimens of blood held a median count of 141,255 T cells.

Germline lookup yields CDR1 MNHEY and CDR2 SVGAGI. With 6 bases clipped from V and 3 bases from J, the junction kept 4 bases outside the gene matches. The CDR3 covers 13 residues. The sample's time point: pretreatment peripheral blood. Method: immunoSEQ multiplex PCR; TCRdb's copy keeps in-frame clones and lacks some. The data show 70,000 to 75,000 clones, over 80% seen once. Sample: PBMCs, taken around atezolizumab (anti-PD-L1) treatment. The genes are TRBV6-5 and TRBJ1-2; 7 positions agree with TRBD1. The receptor's source is a woman in her 70s with urothelial cancer. The CDR3 DNA is TGTGCCAGCAGGCGCGACAGGGACTATGGCTACACCTTC. Residues: CASRRDRDYGYTF.